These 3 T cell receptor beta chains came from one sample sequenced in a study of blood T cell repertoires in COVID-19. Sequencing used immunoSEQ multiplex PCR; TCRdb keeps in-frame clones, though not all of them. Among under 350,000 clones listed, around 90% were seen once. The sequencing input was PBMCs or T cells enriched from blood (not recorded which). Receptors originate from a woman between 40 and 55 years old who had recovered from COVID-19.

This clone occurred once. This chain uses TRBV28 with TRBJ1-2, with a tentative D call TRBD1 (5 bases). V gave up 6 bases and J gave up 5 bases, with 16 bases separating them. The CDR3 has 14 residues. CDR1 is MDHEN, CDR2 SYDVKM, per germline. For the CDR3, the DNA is TGTGCCAGCAGCACGAGCCTGGGGGGATATGGCTACACCTTC. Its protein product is CASSTSLGGYGYTF.

The CDR3 DNA is TGCGCCAGCAGCCAACCTGGGACAGTGGACAATCAGCCCCAGCATTTT. It codes for CASSQPGTVDNQPQHF. The chain joins TRBV4-1 to TRBJ1-5; 7 bases are shared with TRBD1. CDR3 length: 16 residues. Trimming took 2 bases from V and 3 from J; bases not matched to a gene: 7. In germline, CDR1 is MGHRA, CDR2 YSYEKL.

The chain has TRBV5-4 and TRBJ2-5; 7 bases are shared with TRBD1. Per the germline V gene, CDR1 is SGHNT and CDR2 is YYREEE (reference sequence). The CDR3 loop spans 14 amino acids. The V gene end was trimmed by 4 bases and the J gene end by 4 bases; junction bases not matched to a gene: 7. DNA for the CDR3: TGTGCCAGCAGCCTGAGACAGGGCGGAGAGACCCAGTACTTC. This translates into CASSLRQGGETQYF. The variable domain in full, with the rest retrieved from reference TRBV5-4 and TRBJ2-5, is ETGVTQSPTHLIKTRGQQVTLRCSSQSGHNTVSWYQQALGQGPQFIFQYYREEENGRGNFPPRFSGLQFPNYSSELNVNALELDDSALYLCASSLRQGGETQYFGPGTRLLVL.